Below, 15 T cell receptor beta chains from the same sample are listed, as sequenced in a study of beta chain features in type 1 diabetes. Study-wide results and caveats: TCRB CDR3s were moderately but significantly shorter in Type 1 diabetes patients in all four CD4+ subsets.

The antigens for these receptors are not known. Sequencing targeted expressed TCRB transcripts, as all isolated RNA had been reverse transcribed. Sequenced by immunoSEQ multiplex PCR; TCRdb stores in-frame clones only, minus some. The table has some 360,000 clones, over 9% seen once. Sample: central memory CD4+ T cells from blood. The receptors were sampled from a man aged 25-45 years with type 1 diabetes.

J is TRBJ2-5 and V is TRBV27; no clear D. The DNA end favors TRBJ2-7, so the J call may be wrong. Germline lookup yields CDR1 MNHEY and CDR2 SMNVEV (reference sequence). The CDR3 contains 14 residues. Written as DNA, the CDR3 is TGTGCCAGCAGTTTGGCCCGAGGCGGCTACGAGCAGTACTTC. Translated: CASSLARGGYEQYF.

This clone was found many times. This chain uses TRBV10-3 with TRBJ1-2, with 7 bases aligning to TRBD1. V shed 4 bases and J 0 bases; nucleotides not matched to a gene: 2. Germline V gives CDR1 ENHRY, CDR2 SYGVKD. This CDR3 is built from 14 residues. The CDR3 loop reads CAISGDSSNYGYTF. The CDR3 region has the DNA TGTGCCATCAGTGGGGACAGTTCTAACTATGGCTACACCTTC.

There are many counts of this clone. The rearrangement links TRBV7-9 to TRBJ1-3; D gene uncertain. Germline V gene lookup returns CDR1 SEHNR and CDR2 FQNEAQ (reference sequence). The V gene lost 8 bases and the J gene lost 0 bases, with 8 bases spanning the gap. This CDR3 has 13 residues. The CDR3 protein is CASSGSSGNTIYF. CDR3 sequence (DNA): TGTGCCAGCTCAGGCAGCTCTGGAAACACCATATATTTT.

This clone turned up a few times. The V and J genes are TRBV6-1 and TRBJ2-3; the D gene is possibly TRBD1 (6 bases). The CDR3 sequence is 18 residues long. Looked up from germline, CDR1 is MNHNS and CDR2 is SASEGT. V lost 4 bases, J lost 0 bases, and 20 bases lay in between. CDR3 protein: CASSARGTGTYSTDTQYF. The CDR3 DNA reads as TGTGCCAGCAGTGCAAGGGGGACCGGGACGTATAGCACAGATACGCAGTATTTT.

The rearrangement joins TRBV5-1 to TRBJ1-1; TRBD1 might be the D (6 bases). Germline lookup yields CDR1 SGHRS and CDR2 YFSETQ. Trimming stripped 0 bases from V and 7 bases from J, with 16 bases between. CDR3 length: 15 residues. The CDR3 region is CASSLVSGQNFEAFF. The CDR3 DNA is TGCGCCAGCAGCTTGGTATCTGGACAGAACTTTGAAGCTTTCTTT.

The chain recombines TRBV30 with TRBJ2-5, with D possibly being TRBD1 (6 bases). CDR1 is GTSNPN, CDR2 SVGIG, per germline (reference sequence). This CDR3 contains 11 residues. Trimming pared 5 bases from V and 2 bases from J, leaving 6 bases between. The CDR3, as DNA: TGTGCCTGGGGACAGCAAGAGACCCAGTACTTC. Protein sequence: CAWGQQETQYF.

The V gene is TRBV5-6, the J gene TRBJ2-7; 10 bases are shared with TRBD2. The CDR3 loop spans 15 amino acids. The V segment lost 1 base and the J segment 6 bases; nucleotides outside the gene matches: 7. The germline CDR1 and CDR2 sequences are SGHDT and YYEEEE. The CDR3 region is CASSLWSSGSTEQYF. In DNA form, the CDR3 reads TGTGCCAGCAGCTTGTGGTCTAGCGGGAGTACCGAGCAGTACTTC.

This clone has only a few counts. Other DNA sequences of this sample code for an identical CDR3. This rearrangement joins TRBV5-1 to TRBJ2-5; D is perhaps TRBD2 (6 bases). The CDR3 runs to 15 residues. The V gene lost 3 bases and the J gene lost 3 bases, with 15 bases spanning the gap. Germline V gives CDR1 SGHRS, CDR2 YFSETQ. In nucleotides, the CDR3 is TGCGCCAGCAGCTCCAACCGCGGGGCGGAAGAGACCCAGTACTTC. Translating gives CASSSNRGAEETQYF.

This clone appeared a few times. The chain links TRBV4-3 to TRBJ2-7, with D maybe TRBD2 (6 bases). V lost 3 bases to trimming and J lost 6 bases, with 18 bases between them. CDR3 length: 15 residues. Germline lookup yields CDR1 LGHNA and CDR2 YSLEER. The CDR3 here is CASSQGLSQWGEQYF. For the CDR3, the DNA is TGCGCCAGCAGCCAGGGACTCTCCCAATGGGGCGAGCAGTACTTC.

The CDR3 is CASSEIRGRNQETQYF. CDR3 DNA: TGCGCCAGCAGTGAGATTCGAGGGAGAAATCAAGAGACCCAGTACTTC. This sequence joins TRBV10-1 and TRBJ2-5; a weak D match, TRBD2 (5 bases). CDR1 is WNHNN, CDR2 SYGVQD, per germline (reference sequence). This CDR3 is built from 16 residues. Between the trimmed V and J ends, which lost 2 bases and 2 bases, there was a span of 15 bases.

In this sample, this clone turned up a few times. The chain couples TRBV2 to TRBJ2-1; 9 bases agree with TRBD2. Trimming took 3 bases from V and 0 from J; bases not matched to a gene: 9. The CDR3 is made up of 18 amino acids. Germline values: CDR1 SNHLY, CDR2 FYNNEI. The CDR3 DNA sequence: TGTGCCAGCAGTGATTTTAGCGGGGGTTTTAGCTCCTACAATGAGCAGTTCTTC. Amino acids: CASSDFSGGFSSYNEQFF. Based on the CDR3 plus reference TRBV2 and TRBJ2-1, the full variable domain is EPEVTQTPSHQVTQMGQEVILRCVPISNHLYFYWYRQILGQKVEFLVSFYNNEISEKSEIFDDQFSVERPDGSNFTLKIRSTKLEDSAMYFCASSDFSGGFSSYNEQFFGPGTRLTVL.

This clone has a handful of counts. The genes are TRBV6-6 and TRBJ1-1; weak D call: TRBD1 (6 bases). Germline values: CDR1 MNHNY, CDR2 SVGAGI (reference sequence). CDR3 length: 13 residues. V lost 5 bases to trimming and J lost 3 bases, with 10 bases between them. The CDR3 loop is CASSLDSYTEAFF. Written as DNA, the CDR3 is TGTGCCAGCAGTCTGGACAGTTACACTGAAGCTTTCTTT.

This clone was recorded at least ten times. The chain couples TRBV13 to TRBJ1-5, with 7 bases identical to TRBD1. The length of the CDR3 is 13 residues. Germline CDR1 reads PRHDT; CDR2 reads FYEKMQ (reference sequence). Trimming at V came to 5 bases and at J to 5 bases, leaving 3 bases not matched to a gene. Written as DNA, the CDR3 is TGTGCCAGCAGCCCTGACAGGGATCAGCCCCAGCATTTT. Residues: CASSPDRDQPQHF. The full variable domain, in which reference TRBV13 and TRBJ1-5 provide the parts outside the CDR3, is AAGVIQSPRHLIKEKRETATLKCYPIPRHDTVYWYQQGPGQDPQFLISFYEKMQSDKGSIPDRFSAQQFSDYHSELNMSSLELGDSALYFCASSPDRDQPQHFGDGTRLSIL.

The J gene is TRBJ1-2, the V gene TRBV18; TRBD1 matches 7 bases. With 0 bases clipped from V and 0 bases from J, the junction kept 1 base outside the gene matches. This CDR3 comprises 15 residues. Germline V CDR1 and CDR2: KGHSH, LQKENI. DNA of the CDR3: TGTGCCAGCTCACCACCTGGGACAGCTAACTATGGCTACACCTTC. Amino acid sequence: CASSPPGTANYGYTF.

The CDR3 DNA follows: TGTGCCAGCAGCCTTAAGGTGGCGGGAGGTCCAGGAGGGCAGTATTTT. This codes for CASSLKVAGGPGGQYF. This chain links TRBV7-3 with TRBJ2-3; 8 positions match TRBD2. Trimming at V came to 5 bases and at J to 11 bases, leaving 18 bases not matched to a gene. From germline, CDR1 is SGHTA and CDR2 FQGTGA. The CDR3 is made up of 16 amino acids.